The rows below give T cell receptor beta chains drawn from one sample of a study of blood T cell repertoires in COVID-19. Sequencing was performed with immunoSEQ multiplex PCR; in TCRdb, only in-frame clones are kept and a portion is missing. Of about 430,000 clones listed, roughly 90% are singletons. Sequencing used PBMCs or T cells enriched from blood (not recorded which). These receptors were taken from a woman aged 18-29 years who had been exposed to COVID-19. Each CDR3 is given with its conserved first and last residue. Each record gives: D gene, J gene, V gene, clone size, CDR3 DNA, CDR3 protein. A D gene is named only where the DNA matches it firmly. Clone sizes are given selectively: once, few, many, or a class where the clone is expanded.

D: .
J: TRBJ1-2
V: TRBV5-5
size: once
DNA: TGTGCCAGCAGCCCGGGGTATGGCTACACCTTC
CDR3: CASSPGYGYTF

D: .
J: TRBJ2-7
V: TRBV11-3
size: .
DNA: TGTGCCAGCAGCGCCCATAGTCTCCAGGGAATATGGTTAGACGAGCAGTACTTC
CDR3: CASSAHSLQGIWLDEQYF

D: TRBD1
J: TRBJ1-3
V: TRBV2
size: .
DNA: TGTGCCAGCAGGAGAGGGACAGCGAAGATTGGAAACACCATATATTTT
CDR3: CASRRGTAKIGNTIYF

D: .
J: TRBJ1-5
V: TRBV10-3
size: .
DNA: TGTGCCATCAGTGAGGAGGCCTTAAATCAGCCCCAGCATTTT
CDR3: CAISEEALNQPQHF

D: TRBD2
J: TRBJ2-7
V: TRBV11-2
size: .
DNA: TGTGCCAGCAGCCGATCGGGACTAGCGGACTACGAGCAGTACTTC
CDR3: CASSRSGLADYEQYF

D: TRBD1
J: TRBJ1-6
V: TRBV30
size: .
DNA: TGTGCCTGGAAAGGGACAGGGTTGAGTTCACCCCTCCACTTT
CDR3: CAWKGTGLSSPLHF

D: TRBD2
J: TRBJ2-1
V: TRBV10-2
size: .
DNA: TGCGCCAGCAGTGATTCCGGGACTAGCGGTTTAGTAGGCTCCTACAATGAGCAGTTCTTC
CDR3: CASSDSGTSGLVGSYNEQFF

D: TRBD2
J: TRBJ2-3
V: TRBV28
size: once
DNA: TGTGCCAGCAATTTGGCGGGGGTTACCACAGATACGCAGTATTTT
CDR3: CASNLAGVTTDTQYF

D: TRBD2
J: TRBJ2-1
V: TRBV10-2
size: .
DNA: TGCGCCAGCAACCGACTAGCGGGGAATCAGAATGAGCAGTTCTTC
CDR3: CASNRLAGNQNEQFF

D: .
J: TRBJ2-2
V: TRBV28
size: .
DNA: TGTGCCAGCAGTTTGGGACTCACCCTTACCGGGGAGCTGTTTTTT
CDR3: CASSLGLTLTGELFF

D: .
J: TRBJ1-1
V: TRBV10-3
size: .
DNA: TGTGCCATCAAGCCGGACTTCTACACTGAAGCTTTCTTT
CDR3: CAIKPDFYTEAFF

D: .
J: TRBJ2-1
V: TRBV5-8
size: .
DNA: TGTGCCAGCAGCTTGGTGGCAGGGTCTCGTCTCAATGAGCAGTTCTTC
CDR3: CASSLVAGSRLNEQFF

D: .
J: TRBJ2-7
V: TRBV29-1
size: .
DNA: TGCAGCGTTGTCGCCCACAGCTCCTACGAGCAGTACTTC
CDR3: CSVVAHSSYEQYF

D: .
J: TRBJ1-5
V: TRBV6-2/TRBV6-3
size: .
DNA: TGTGCCAGCAGTTCCCCGGGGTCGAGCAATCAGCCCCAGCATTTT
CDR3: CASSSPGSSNQPQHF

D: .
J: TRBJ2-3
V: TRBV20-1
size: .
DNA: TGCAGTGCTAGTCGGCTAGGCGACACAGATACGCAGTATTTT
CDR3: CSASRLGDTDTQYF

D: .
J: TRBJ2-1
V: TRBV11-2
size: .
DNA: TGTGCCAGCAGCTTAGCACCGCCGAGCTCCTACAATGAGCAGTTCTTC
CDR3: CASSLAPPSSYNEQFF

D: TRBD1
J: TRBJ2-7
V: TRBV7-9
size: .
DNA: TGTGCCAGCAGCTTAGCGACGGGACAGGGGTGGAGGACCTACGAGCAGTACTTC
CDR3: CASSLATGQGWRTYEQYF

D: .
J: TRBJ1-1
V: TRBV7-9
size: .
DNA: TGTGCCAGCAGCTTAGTCGCGGGGATGGCCACTGAAGCTTTCTTT
CDR3: CASSLVAGMATEAFF

D: TRBD2
J: TRBJ2-1
V: TRBV27
size: few
DNA: TGTGCCAGCAGTCATAGCGGGAGGGCCAATGAGCAGTTCTTC
CDR3: CASSHSGRANEQFF

D: TRBD2
J: TRBJ2-5
V: TRBV3-1/TRBV3-2
size: .
DNA: TGTGCCAGCAGCTACGTAGCGGGGGGGCGGCAAGAGACCCAGTACTTC
CDR3: CASSYVAGGRQETQYF

D: .
J: TRBJ2-7
V: TRBV6-1
size: .
DNA: TGTGCCAGCAGTGAATCCCCTCGGTCGGGGCAGTACTTC
CDR3: CASSESPRSGQYF

D: TRBD1
J: TRBJ2-7
V: TRBV27
size: .
DNA: TGTGCCAGCAGTTTAGGGACAGGGGTAGGCGAGCAGTACTTC
CDR3: CASSLGTGVGEQYF

D: .
J: TRBJ2-1
V: TRBV19
size: .
DNA: TGTGCCAGTATGATTTCAGGCGCCACCTCCTACAATGAGCAGTTCTTC
CDR3: CASMISGATSYNEQFF

D: TRBD1
J: TRBJ1-2
V: TRBV28
size: .
DNA: TGTGCCAGCAGCTTCCGGACAGGCCCCTATGGCTACACCTTC
CDR3: CASSFRTGPYGYTF

D: TRBD1
J: TRBJ1-4
V: TRBV27
size: .
DNA: TGTGCCAGCAGTCCGGGACAGAGAGCAACTAATGAAAAACTGTTTTTT
CDR3: CASSPGQRATNEKLFF

D: .
J: TRBJ1-1
V: TRBV6-1
size: .
DNA: TGTGCCAGCAGTGAACTACAGGCCCTGAACACTGAAGCTTTCTTT
CDR3: CASSELQALNTEAFF

D: .
J: TRBJ1-2
V: TRBV3-1/TRBV3-2
size: many
DNA: TGTGCCAGCAGCTACCGCCGGGTAATCGATGGCTACACCTTC
CDR3: CASSYRRVIDGYTF

D: TRBD2
J: TRBJ2-7
V: TRBV28
size: .
DNA: TGTGCCAGCAGTTTCCCCAGGTCTAGCGGGGGGATGTACGAGCAGTACTTC
CDR3: CASSFPRSSGGMYEQYF

D: .
J: TRBJ1-4
V: TRBV28
size: .
DNA: TGTGCCAGCAGTTTTCCGCCAGGGGCTGACGAAAAACTGTTTTTT
CDR3: CASSFPPGADEKLFF

D: TRBD1
J: TRBJ1-4
V: TRBV14
size: .
DNA: TGTGCCAGCAGCCAAGAGGATCGGGACAGACGTAATGAAAAACTGTTTTTT
CDR3: CASSQEDRDRRNEKLFF

D: .
J: TRBJ2-5
V: TRBV7-2
size: once
DNA: TGTGCCAGCAGCCTTCTAGGAGCTCAAGAGACCCAGTACTTC
CDR3: CASSLLGAQETQYF

D: TRBD2
J: TRBJ2-1
V: TRBV5-1
size: .
DNA: TGCGCCAGCAGCCGAGAGGGAGGGCTAGCGGGGGTGGATGAGCAGTTCTTC
CDR3: CASSREGGLAGVDEQFF

D: TRBD2
J: TRBJ2-5
V: TRBV5-4
size: .
DNA: TGTGCCAGCAGCTTAACGACTAGCGGGGAGACCCAGTACTTC
CDR3: CASSLTTSGETQYF

D: TRBD2
J: TRBJ2-7
V: TRBV4-1
size: .
DNA: TGCGCCAGCAGCCAGCCGATAGCGGGAGCGAGAGAGAGGGAGCAGTACTTC
CDR3: CASSQPIAGAREREQYF

D: .
J: TRBJ1-4
V: TRBV18
size: .
DNA: TGTGCCAGCTCACCACCGGGACAAGGGGTGGAAAAACTGTTTTTT
CDR3: CASSPPGQGVEKLFF

D: .
J: TRBJ1-1
V: TRBV29-1
size: .
DNA: TGCAGCGGGATGACAGGAGTATCTGAAGCTTTCTTT
CDR3: CSGMTGVSEAFF

D: .
J: TRBJ2-7
V: TRBV6-1
size: .
DNA: TGTGCCAGCAGTGAATTGTACGGCCTGGGCCACGAGCAGTACTTC
CDR3: CASSELYGLGHEQYF

D: .
J: TRBJ1-4
V: TRBV7-9
size: .
DNA: TGTGCCAGCAGCTTAGAAGCAGGGGCTAATGAAAAACTGTTTTTT
CDR3: CASSLEAGANEKLFF

D: TRBD2
J: TRBJ2-7
V: TRBV15
size: .
DNA: TGTGCCACCAGCAGAGGACCCGGGACTAGCGGCTCCTACGAGCAGTACTTC
CDR3: CATSRGPGTSGSYEQYF

D: .
J: TRBJ2-7
V: TRBV5-4
size: .
DNA: TGTGCCAGCAGCTTTTTTCGGGAGCAATGGGGGGAGCAGTACTTC
CDR3: CASSFFREQWGEQYF

D: .
J: TRBJ1-1
V: TRBV4-3
size: .
DNA: TGCGCCAGCAGCCCCCCGGGGGGACCGAACACTGAAGCTTTCTTT
CDR3: CASSPPGGPNTEAFF